The clone carrying this T cell receptor (beta chain) was seen only once. The entry originates in a study of blood T cell repertoires in COVID-19. The data were produced by immunoSEQ multiplex PCR, yet TCRdb's version contains in-frame clones alone and is incomplete. The sample consists of approximately 230,000 clones, about 87% of them appearing once. The CDR3 covers 17 residues. Germline CDR1 reads SGDLS; CDR2 reads YYNGEE. The germline V and J ends were trimmed by 3 bases and 5 bases, with 23 bases remaining between them. The specimen sequenced was peripheral blood. This sequence joins TRBV9 and TRBJ2-5, with D possibly matching TRBD1 (6 bases). This TCR derives from a woman aged 25 to 39 with COVID-19, enrolled during active disease. The CDR3 is CASSASPGVYRQETQYF. The CDR3 nucleotides read TGTGCCAGCAGCGCAAGCCCAGGGGTCTACCGGCAGGAGACCCAGTACTTC.